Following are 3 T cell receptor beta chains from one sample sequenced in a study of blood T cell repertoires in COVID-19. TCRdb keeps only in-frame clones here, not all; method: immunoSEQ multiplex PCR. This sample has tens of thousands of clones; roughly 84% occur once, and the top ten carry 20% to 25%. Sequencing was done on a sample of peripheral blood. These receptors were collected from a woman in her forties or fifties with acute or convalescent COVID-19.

CDR3: CASSTTTGSHEQYF. The DNA for the CDR3 is TGTGCCAGCAGCACAACGACAGGTTCGCACGAGCAGTACTTC. The chain carries TRBV7-9 and TRBJ2-7; D may be TRBD1 (6 bases). Per germline, CDR1 SEHNR and CDR2 FQNEAQ (reference sequence). The ends were cut back, 5 bases at V and 5 bases at J, with 16 bases in the middle. The CDR3 spans 14 residues.

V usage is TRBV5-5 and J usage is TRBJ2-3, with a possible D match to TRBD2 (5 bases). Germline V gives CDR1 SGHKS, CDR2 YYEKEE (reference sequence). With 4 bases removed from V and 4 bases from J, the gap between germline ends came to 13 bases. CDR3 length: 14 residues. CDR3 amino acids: CASSPPGNPDTQYF. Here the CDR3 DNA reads TGTGCCAGCAGCCCTCCCGGGAACCCAGATACGCAGTATTTT.

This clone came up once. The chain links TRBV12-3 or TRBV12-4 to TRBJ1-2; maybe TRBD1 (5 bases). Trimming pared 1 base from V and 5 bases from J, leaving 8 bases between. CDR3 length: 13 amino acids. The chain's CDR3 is CASSLGGEYGYTF. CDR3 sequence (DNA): TGTGCCAGCAGTTTAGGGGGGGAATATGGCTACACCTTC.